Given below is one TCR beta chain in context. The target antigen is unknown. Nominally healthy donors provided the samples, though records likely missed some immune exposures. This specimen belongs to a study of cytomegalovirus exposure and HLA in healthy donors. General study findings and limits: Sequencing depth roughly uniform across donors was assumed in presence/absence analyses. Several of the most significant clusters appeared, in a later analysis, to be linked to common viral pathogens. Rare TCR sequences predominated, though certain public TCRs were found in many donors.

13 Jbeta primers and 60 Vbeta primers were used for the PCR. Assay: immunoSEQ multiplex PCR; the TCRdb copy retains only in-frame clones and omits some. This sample has around 80,000 clones, with roughly 70% found just once. The sample was PBMCs. This receptor was obtained from a man in his forties or fifties in good health and CMV-seropositive.

The CDR3 is CASSSPSGRPPRGEQFF. The CDR3, as DNA: TGTGCCAGCAGCTCCCCCTCGGGGCGGCCGCCGCGGGGTGAGCAGTTCTTC. The chain couples TRBV5-6 to TRBJ2-1; D perhaps matches TRBD2 (6 bases). The germline V and J ends were trimmed by 3 bases and 9 bases, with 25 bases remaining between them. CDR1 is SGHDT, CDR2 YYEEEE, per germline. The CDR3 sequence is 17 residues long.